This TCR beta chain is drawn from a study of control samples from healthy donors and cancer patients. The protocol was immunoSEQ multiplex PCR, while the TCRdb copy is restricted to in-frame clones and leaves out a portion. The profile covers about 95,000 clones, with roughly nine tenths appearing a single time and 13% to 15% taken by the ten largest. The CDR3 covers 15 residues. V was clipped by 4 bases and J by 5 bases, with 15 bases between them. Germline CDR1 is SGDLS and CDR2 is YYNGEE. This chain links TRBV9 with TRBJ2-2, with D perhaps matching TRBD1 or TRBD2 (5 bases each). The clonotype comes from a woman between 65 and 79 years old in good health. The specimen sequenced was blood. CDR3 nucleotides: TGTGCCAGCAGCTTATTTGGGACGGATACCGGGGAGCTGTTTTTT. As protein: CASSLFGTDTGELFF.